The 5 T cell receptor beta chains below were found in one sample sequenced in a study of T cell responses to AZD1222 COVID-19 vaccine. The repertoire was sequenced with immunoSEQ multiplex PCR; TCRdb's copy has only in-frame clones and lacks some. Of roughly 56,000 clones in the sample, 80% to 90% were seen once. The sequences come from peripheral blood, collected on day 0 of AZD1222 vaccination. These receptors all come from an adult in good health.

The V call is TRBV5-1, the J call TRBJ1-1; D unresolved. Germline CDR1 is SGHRS and CDR2 is YFSETQ. CDR3 length: 15 amino acids. V gave up 2 bases and J gave up 4 bases, with 15 bases separating them. The CDR3 nucleotides read TGCGCCAGCAGCTTAGGGAACAGTTGGGGCACTGAAGCTTTCTTT. Its translation is CASSLGNSWGTEAFF. The variable domain in full, completed from reference TRBV5-1 and TRBJ1-1, reads KAGVTQTPRYLIKTRGQQVTLSCSPISGHRSVSWYQQTPGQGLQFLFEYFSETQRNKGNFPGRFSGRQFSNSRSEMNVSTLELGDSALYLCASSLGNSWGTEAFFGQGTRLTVV.

The rearrangement uses TRBV9 and TRBJ2-5, with TRBD2 as a possible D gene (6 bases). CDR3 size: 14 residues. Germline CDR1 is SGDLS and CDR2 is YYNGEE. V was shortened by 0 bases and J by 2 bases, with 8 bases between the two germline ends. The CDR3, as DNA: TGTGCCAGCAGCGTAGGCGGGAATCAAGAGACCCAGTACTTC. It specifies CASSVGGNQETQYF. The whole variable domain, remainder taken from reference TRBV9 and TRBJ2-5, is DSGVTQTPKHLITATGQRVTLRCSPRSGDLSVYWYQQSLDQGLQFLIQYYNGEERAKGNILERFSAQQFPDLHSELNLSSLELGDSALYFCASSVGGNQETQYFGPGTRLLVL.

This clone was observed a single time. This chain connects TRBV6-5 to TRBJ1-1; possibly TRBD1 for D (5 bases). The CDR3 is 13 residues long. Looked up from germline, CDR1 is MNHEY and CDR2 is SVGAGI. The V gene lost 6 bases and the J gene lost 0 bases, with 8 bases spanning the gap. CDR3 bases: TGTGCCAGCAGGGTGACAGTGAACACTGAAGCTTTCTTT. Residues: CASRVTVNTEAFF.

This chain links TRBV28 with TRBJ1-2; weak D call: TRBD1 (5 bases). The V and J ends lost 4 bases and 5 bases respectively, with 11 bases between them. The CDR3 length is 13 residues. Germline CDR1 reads MDHEN; CDR2 reads SYDVKM. In nucleotides, the CDR3 is TGTGCCAGCAGTTATGTACGGGGGTATGGCTACACCTTC. This sequence encodes CASSYVRGYGYTF.

The J gene is TRBJ2-7, the V gene TRBV27, with 7 nucleotides matching TRBD1. Germline-derived CDR1 and CDR2 are MNHEY and SMNVEV (reference sequence). The CDR3 length is 12 residues. J gave up 4 bases and V 11 bases, and 8 bases lay outside the gene matches. The CDR3 region is CAAGQEGYEQYF. The DNA for the CDR3 is TGTGCCGCAGGACAGGAAGGGTACGAGCAGTACTTC.